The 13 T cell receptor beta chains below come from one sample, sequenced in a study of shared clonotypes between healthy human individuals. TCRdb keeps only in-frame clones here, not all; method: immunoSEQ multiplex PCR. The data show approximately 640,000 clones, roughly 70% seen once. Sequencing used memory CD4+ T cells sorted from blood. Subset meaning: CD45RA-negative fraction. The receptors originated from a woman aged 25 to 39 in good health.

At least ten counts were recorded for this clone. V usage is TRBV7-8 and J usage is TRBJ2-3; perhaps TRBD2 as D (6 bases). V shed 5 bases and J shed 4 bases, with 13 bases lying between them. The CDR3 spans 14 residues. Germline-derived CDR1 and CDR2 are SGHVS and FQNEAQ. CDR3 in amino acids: CASSHAGTPDTQYF. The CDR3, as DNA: TGTGCCAGCAGCCACGCCGGGACTCCAGATACGCAGTATTTT.

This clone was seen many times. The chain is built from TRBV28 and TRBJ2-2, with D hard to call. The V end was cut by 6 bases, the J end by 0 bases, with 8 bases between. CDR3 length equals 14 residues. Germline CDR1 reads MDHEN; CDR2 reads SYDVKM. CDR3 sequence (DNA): TGTGCCAGCAGCCCACAAGCGAACACCGGGGAGCTGTTTTTT. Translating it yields CASSPQANTGELFF. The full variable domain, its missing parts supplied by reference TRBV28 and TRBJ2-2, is DVKVTQSSRYLVKRTGEKVFLECVQDMDHENMFWYRQDPGLGLRLIYFSYDVKMKEKGDIPEGYSVSREKKERFSLILESASTNQTSMYLCASSPQANTGELFFGEGSRLTVL.

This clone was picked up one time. CDR3 in amino acids: CASIVGSWSYEQYF. The DNA for the CDR3 is TGTGCCAGTATTGTGGGGTCATGGTCCTACGAGCAGTACTTC. This chain joins TRBV19 and TRBJ2-5; no clear D gene. The end of the DNA is better explained by TRBJ2-7, so the J call may be wrong. The CDR3 is 14 amino acids. Germline CDR1 LNHDA, CDR2 SQIVND (reference sequence).

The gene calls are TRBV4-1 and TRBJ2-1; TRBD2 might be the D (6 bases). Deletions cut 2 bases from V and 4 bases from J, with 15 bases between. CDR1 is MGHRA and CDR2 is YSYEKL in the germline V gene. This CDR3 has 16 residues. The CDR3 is CASSQKGLEVYNEQFF. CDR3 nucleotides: TGCGCCAGCAGCCAAAAGGGACTCGAGGTTTACAATGAGCAGTTCTTC.

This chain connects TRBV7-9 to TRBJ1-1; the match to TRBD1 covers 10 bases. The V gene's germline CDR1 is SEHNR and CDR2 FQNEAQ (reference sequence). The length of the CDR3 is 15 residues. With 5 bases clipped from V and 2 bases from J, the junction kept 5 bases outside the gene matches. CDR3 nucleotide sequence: TGTGCCAGCAGCGGGACAGGGGTCTTCAACACTGAAGCTTTCTTT. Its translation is CASSGTGVFNTEAFF.

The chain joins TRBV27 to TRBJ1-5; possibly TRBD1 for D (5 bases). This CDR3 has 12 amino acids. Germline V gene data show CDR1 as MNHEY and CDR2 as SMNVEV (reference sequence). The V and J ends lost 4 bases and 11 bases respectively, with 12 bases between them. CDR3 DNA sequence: TGTGCCAGCAGTTATCGGGGGGAGTCCCAGCATTTT. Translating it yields CASSYRGESQHF.

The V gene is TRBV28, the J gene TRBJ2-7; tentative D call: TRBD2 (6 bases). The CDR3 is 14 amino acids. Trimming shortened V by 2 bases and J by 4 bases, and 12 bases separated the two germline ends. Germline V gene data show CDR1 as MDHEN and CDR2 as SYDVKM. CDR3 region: CASSLLAGRYEQYF. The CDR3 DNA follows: TGTGCCAGCAGTTTACTGGCGGGAAGATACGAGCAGTACTTC.

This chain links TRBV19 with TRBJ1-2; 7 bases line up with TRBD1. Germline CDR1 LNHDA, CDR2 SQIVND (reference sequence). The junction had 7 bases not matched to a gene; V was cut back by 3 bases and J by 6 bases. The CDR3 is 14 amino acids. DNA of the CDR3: TGTGCCAGTAGTATCTGGCAGGGGGACGATGGCTACACCTTC. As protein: CASSIWQGDDGYTF.

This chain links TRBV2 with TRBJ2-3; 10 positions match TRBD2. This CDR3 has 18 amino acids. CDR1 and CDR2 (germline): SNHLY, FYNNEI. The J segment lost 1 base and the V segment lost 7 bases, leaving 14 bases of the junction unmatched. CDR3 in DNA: TGTGCCAGCAAAGAACGAGCGGGAGGGGATTTGGGCACAGATACGCAGTATTTT. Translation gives CASKERAGGDLGTDTQYF.

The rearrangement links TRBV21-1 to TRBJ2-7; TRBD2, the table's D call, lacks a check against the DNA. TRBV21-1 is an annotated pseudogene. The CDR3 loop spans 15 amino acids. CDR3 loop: CASSGAIDVLYEQYF. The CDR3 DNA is TGTGCCAGCAGCGGAGCGATTGACGTTCTTTACGAGCAGTACTTC.

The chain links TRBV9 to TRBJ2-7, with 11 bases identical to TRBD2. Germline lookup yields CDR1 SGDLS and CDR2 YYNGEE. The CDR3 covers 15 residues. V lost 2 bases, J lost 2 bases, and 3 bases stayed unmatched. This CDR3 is CASSVTSGSTYEQYF. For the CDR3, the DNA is TGTGCCAGCAGCGTTACTAGCGGGAGCACCTACGAGCAGTACTTC.

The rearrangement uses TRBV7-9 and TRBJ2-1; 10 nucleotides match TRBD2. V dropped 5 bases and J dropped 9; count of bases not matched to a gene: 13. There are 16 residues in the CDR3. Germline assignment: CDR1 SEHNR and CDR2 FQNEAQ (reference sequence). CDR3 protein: CASSLKGSSGSGEQFF. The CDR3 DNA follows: TGTGCCAGCAGCCTCAAAGGGTCTAGCGGGAGCGGTGAGCAGTTCTTC.

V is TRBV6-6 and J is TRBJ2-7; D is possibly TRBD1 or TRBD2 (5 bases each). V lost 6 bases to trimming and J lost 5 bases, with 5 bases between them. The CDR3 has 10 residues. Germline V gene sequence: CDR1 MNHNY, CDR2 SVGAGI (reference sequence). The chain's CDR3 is CASRGDEQYF. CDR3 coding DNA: TGTGCCAGCAGGGGGGACGAGCAGTACTTC.